These T cell receptor beta chains were read from a single sample in a study of blood T cell repertoires in COVID-19. Sequencing was performed with immunoSEQ multiplex PCR; in TCRdb, only in-frame clones are kept and a portion is missing. This sample carries tens of thousands of clones, approximately 90% of them seen once, and the ten largest clones take approximately 6.7%. Sequencing was performed on peripheral blood. These receptors all come from a woman of 80 years or more with acute or convalescent COVID-19. Both conserved end residues are trimmed from each CDR3.

TRBJ2-2,TRBV19,ASIRGTVNTGELF
TRBJ1-6,TRBV27,ASSFFGRGSYNSPLH
TRBJ2-1,TRBV28,ASSFWQGYNEQF
TRBJ2-7,TRBV19,ASSIFPGTPLEQY
TRBJ1-4,TRBV7-9,ASSPSPAGIEGEKLF
TRBJ2-3,TRBV7-9,ASSLWSSQGPY
TRBJ1-5,TRBV9,ASSSPLGGQRSNQPQH
TRBJ1-1,TRBV6-5,ASRKQGLNTEAF
TRBJ1-3,TRBV23-1,ASSQPIDRRNTIY
TRBJ2-2,TRBV14,ASSPNPTGTGELF
TRBJ2-1,TRBV11-3,ASSQKREGSYNEQF
TRBJ1-1,TRBV27,ASSFRAGWHSTEAF
TRBJ1-4,TRBV5-1,ASSLEPGRTNEKLF
TRBJ1-4,TRBV5-1,ASSLLGANEKLF
TRBJ2-3,TRBV25-1,ASSAGTGATDTQY
TRBJ2-1,TRBV7-3,ASSLVSGGSHEQF
TRBJ2-1,TRBV7-3,ASSLRHAGLNEQF
TRBJ1-5,TRBV15,ATSRVADSPQH
TRBJ2-3,TRBV3-1/TRBV3-2,ASSPDVGTGMDDTQY
TRBJ2-3,TRBV7-9,ASSRTSGGTDTQY
TRBJ2-2,TRBV19,ASSMPSGTNTGELF
TRBJ2-1,TRBV5-6,ASSLELAGDQEQF
TRBJ2-7,TRBV4-1,ASSHIQSSYEQY
TRBJ2-3,TRBV13,ASSLGGSGSPGTDTQY
TRBJ2-3,TRBV3-1/TRBV3-2,ASSSLAGTDTQY
TRBJ1-1,TRBV6-5,ASSSLHRNTEAF
TRBJ2-5,TRBV20-1,SARERETQY
TRBJ1-5,TRBV6-5,ASSSGGGNQPQH
TRBJ2-3,TRBV5-6,ASSLGTVSTDTQY
TRBJ1-5,TRBV5-4,ASSTGKGQPQH
TRBJ2-7,TRBV18,ASSPPGQALYEQY
TRBJ2-3,TRBV21-1,ASSRNGRALSDTQY
TRBJ2-5,TRBV5-6,ASSLSPGLAGEETQY
TRBJ1-2,TRBV6-5,ASSYTGRPANYGYT
TRBJ1-6,TRBV19,ASTLRQGGAYNSPLH
TRBJ2-3,TRBV6-1,ASSENEVDTQY
TRBJ2-3,TRBV5-1,ASSLAEGTSGDTQY
TRBJ1-2,TRBV7-9,ASSLAGGGYGYT
TRBJ1-3,TRBV7-8,ASSSPTGSGNTIY
TRBJ2-7,TRBV5-4,ASTPGTGYEQY
TRBJ2-1,TRBV6-2/TRBV6-3,ASSHGGTAVEQF
TRBJ1-2,TRBV14,ASSQTGGNYGYT
TRBJ1-6,TRBV18,ASSSGAGGHSPLH